Each of the 20 T cell receptor beta chains below was sequenced from the same sample in a study of radiotherapy plus CTLA-4 blockade in lung cancer. Data came from immunoSEQ multiplex PCR; TCRdb stores just in-frame clones and leaves some out. The top ten hold 11% to 15% of the sample, which has under 90,000 clones, 60% to 80% seen once. Source: peripheral blood, taken from a patient treated with radiotherapy plus ipilimumab. The receptors here all came from a human donor with non-small cell lung cancer that progressed on radiotherapy plus ipilimumab.

This chain joins TRBV6-5 and TRBJ1-2, with TRBD1 as a possible D gene (6 bases). V shed 0 bases and J shed 4 bases, with 15 bases lying between them. CDR1 is MNHEY and CDR2 is SVGAGI in the germline V gene. This CDR3 comprises 16 residues. CDR3 DNA: TGTGCCAGCAGTTACTCGGTGTCCGGGACACTCTATGGCTACACCTTC. Amino acid sequence: CASSYSVSGTLYGYTF.

The chain uses TRBV9 and TRBJ2-6; no reliable D call. In germline, CDR1 is SGDLS, CDR2 YYNGEE. CDR3 size: 16 residues. The ends were cut back, 1 base at V and 0 bases at J, with 8 bases in the middle. The CDR3 loop is CASSVTPRSGANVLTF. Written as DNA, the CDR3 is TGTGCCAGCAGCGTAACTCCGCGCTCTGGGGCCAACGTCCTGACTTTC. Supplemented by reference TRBV9 and TRBJ2-6, the full variable domain reads DSGVTQTPKHLITATGQRVTLRCSPRSGDLSVYWYQQSLDQGLQFLIQYYNGEERAKGNILERFSAQQFPDLHSELNLSSLELGDSALYFCASSVTPRSGANVLTFGAGSRLTVL.

This chain links TRBV7-9 with TRBJ1-6, with 9 bases lining up with TRBD1. Germline V gives CDR1 SEHNR, CDR2 FQNEAQ (reference sequence). The CDR3 loop spans 15 amino acids. Trimming took 5 bases from V and 8 from J; bases not matched to a gene: 7. The CDR3 coding sequence is TGTGCCAGCAGCGTTGGGACAGGGTATTATTCACCCCTCCACTTT. Amino acids: CASSVGTGYYSPLHF.

This clone was detected only a few times. CDR3 DNA: TGCGCCAGCAGCCAAGTCTGGGGCGGCACAGATACGCAGTATTTT. Translated, it gives CASSQVWGGTDTQYF. The genes are TRBV4-1 and TRBJ2-3; maybe TRBD1 (5 bases). The CDR3 spans 15 residues. Trimming removed 1 base from V and 1 base from J, with 9 bases in between. In germline, CDR1 is MGHRA, CDR2 YSYEKL.

This clone showed up just a few times. The genes are TRBV9 and TRBJ1-1, with D tentatively TRBD1 (5 bases). The V gene lost 3 bases and the J gene lost 5 bases, with 11 bases spanning the gap. Germline lookup yields CDR1 SGDLS and CDR2 YYNGEE. This CDR3 contains 13 residues. In nucleotides, the CDR3 is TGTGCCAGCAGCGCGGGGGTGCTGACTGAAGCTTTCTTT. Protein: CASSAGVLTEAFF.

This clone was detected a few times. The chain employs TRBV28 and TRBJ2-1; D uncertain. Germline assignment: CDR1 MDHEN and CDR2 SYDVKM. V was pared by 5 bases and J by 2 bases, with 10 bases between. This CDR3 spans 14 amino acids. This CDR3 reads CASSPLATYNEQFF. The CDR3 DNA reads TGTGCCAGCAGTCCTCTCGCTACCTACAATGAGCAGTTCTTC.

V gene TRBV19 combines with J gene TRBJ2-5; 7 bases fit TRBD2. Germline lookup yields CDR1 LNHDA and CDR2 SQIVND (reference sequence). The CDR3 has 15 residues. Germline trimming cut 3 bases from V and 5 bases from J; bases unmatched to any gene: 9. The CDR3 DNA reads TGTGCCAGTAGTATTGGGGCGGGAGTGGTGGAGACCCAGTACTTC. This translates into CASSIGAGVVETQYF.

This sequence joins TRBV6-1 and TRBJ2-2; TRBD1 matches at 8 bases. The CDR3 has 14 amino acids. V dropped 5 bases and J dropped 6; count of bases not matched to a gene: 5. Per germline, CDR1 MNHNS and CDR2 SASEGT. In DNA form, the CDR3 reads TGTGCCAGCAGTCAGGGGGCGATTGCCGGGGAGCTGTTTTTT. It is translated as CASSQGAIAGELFF.

V gene TRBV27 combines with J gene TRBJ2-7; 13 bases agree with TRBD2. The CDR3 runs to 15 residues. Germline CDR1 is MNHEY and CDR2 is SMNVEV (reference sequence). Germline trimming cut 7 bases from V and 5 bases from J; bases unmatched to any gene: 8. CDR3 protein: CASTKRTSGSHEQYF. The CDR3 region has the DNA TGTGCCAGCACCAAACGGACTAGCGGGAGCCACGAGCAGTACTTC.

The chain is built from TRBV5-4 and TRBJ1-6, with 7 bases identical to TRBD1. The germline CDR1 and CDR2 sequences are SGHNT and YYREEE (reference sequence). V trimming: 0 bases; J trimming: 6 bases; junction bases outside the gene matches: 0. The length of the CDR3 is 14 residues. CDR3 loop: CASSLDRGNSPLHF. In DNA, the CDR3 is TGTGCCAGCAGCTTGGACAGGGGTAATTCACCCCTCCACTTT.

The chain is built from TRBV5-4 and TRBJ1-6; 7 bases are a match to TRBD1. The germline CDR1 and CDR2 sequences are SGHNT and YYREEE (reference sequence). This CDR3 has 15 residues. V was pared by 4 bases and J by 9 bases, with 10 bases of the junction left unmatched. CDR3 sequence (DNA): TGTGCCAGCAGCGGTGGGACAGTAGAGGGTTCACCCCTCCACTTT. It yields the protein CASSGGTVEGSPLHF.

This clone occurred a few times. CDR3 nucleotide sequence: TGTGCCAGCAGCGCACAGGGGGTGAACACTGAAGCTTTCTTT. Its translation: CASSAQGVNTEAFF. The chain employs TRBV9 and TRBJ1-1; 8 bases match TRBD1. Germline V gene lookup returns CDR1 SGDLS and CDR2 YYNGEE. V shed 3 bases and J 0 bases; nucleotides not matched to a gene: 1. CDR3 length: 14 residues.

The chain carries TRBV2 and TRBJ2-1; TRBD2 matches 11 bases. CDR1 is SNHLY, CDR2 FYNNEI, per germline. This CDR3 has 14 amino acids. The J segment lost 3 bases and the V segment lost 8 bases, leaving 3 bases of the junction unmatched. This CDR3 is CASAGTSGYNEQFF. DNA for the CDR3: TGTGCCAGCGCCGGGACTAGCGGCTACAATGAGCAGTTCTTC.

The V and J genes are TRBV10-1 and TRBJ1-1; maybe TRBD1 (5 bases). V was clipped by 8 bases and J by 5 bases, with 18 bases between them. The CDR3 is 14 amino acids. Germline lookup yields CDR1 WNHNN and CDR2 SYGVQD (reference sequence). The CDR3 nucleotides are TGCGCCAGCCGAGCTGCCGGGACTGGAACTGAAGCTTTCTTT. This gives the protein CASRAAGTGTEAFF.

CDR3 coding DNA: TGCGCCAGCACCCCCTTAGCGGGAGGGCCGGGCGAGCAGTTCTTC. Protein: CASTPLAGGPGEQFF. This chain connects TRBV5-1 to TRBJ2-1; 11 positions match TRBD2. V was pared by 6 bases and J by 10 bases, with 12 bases of the junction left unmatched. CDR1 is SGHRS and CDR2 is YFSETQ in the germline V gene. The length of the CDR3 is 15 residues.

This chain joins TRBV27 and TRBJ2-7, with 9 bases fitting TRBD1. From germline, CDR1 is MNHEY and CDR2 SMNVEV (reference sequence). Trimming took 6 bases from V and 6 from J; bases not matched to a gene: 6. CDR3 length: 13 residues. CDR3 sequence reads: CASRGTGMGEQYF. CDR3 DNA: TGTGCCAGCAGGGGGACAGGGATGGGCGAGCAGTACTTC.

The CDR3: CASSSTGGLSDQPQHF. Written as DNA, the CDR3 is TGTGCCAGCAGCTCCACGGGGGGCCTCTCAGACCAGCCCCAGCATTTT. The chain joins TRBV7-9 to TRBJ1-5; possibly TRBD1 for D (6 bases). CDR1 and CDR2 (germline): SEHNR, FQNEAQ (reference sequence). The CDR3 is 16 residues long. Trimming took 4 bases from V and 7 from J, leaving 20 bases between them.

This chain uses TRBV27 with TRBJ2-1; tentatively, D is TRBD1 (5 bases). There are 14 residues in the CDR3. V gave up 2 bases and J gave up 4 bases, with 9 bases separating them. Per germline, CDR1 MNHEY and CDR2 SMNVEV (reference sequence). CDR3 in amino acids: CASSLAQAYNEQFF. The CDR3 region has the DNA TGTGCCAGCAGTTTAGCACAGGCATACAATGAGCAGTTCTTC.

V usage is TRBV28 and J usage is TRBJ2-1; D may be TRBD1 or TRBD2 (7 bases each). Trimming shortened V by 6 bases and J by 1 base, and 16 bases separated the two germline ends. From germline, CDR1 is MDHEN and CDR2 SYDVKM. The CDR3 covers 16 residues. CDR3 bases: TGTGCCAGCAGGCAGGGGGAGGGAGGTTCCTACAATGAGCAGTTCTTC. Its protein is CASRQGEGGSYNEQFF.

The chain combines TRBV9 with TRBJ1-2; TRBD1 is a possible D gene (6 bases). CDR1 is SGDLS, CDR2 YYNGEE, per germline. The V end lost 0 bases, the J end lost 4 bases, and 16 bases lay between the germline ends. This CDR3 contains 16 residues. DNA of the CDR3: TGTGCCAGCAGCGTAGCCCCGGACAGCAGCACCTATGGCTACACCTTC. This encodes CASSVAPDSSTYGYTF.